Below are 3 T cell receptor beta chains sequenced from a single sample in a study of Ad26.COV2.S vaccination and SARS-CoV-2 variants (TCRdb year 2021). The protocol used for the library was the immunoSEQ multiplex PCR assay. The table was pulled from immuneACCESS by TCRdb, which kept in-frame rearrangements only. Such tables lose some clones; where checked, under half of the loss comes from unresolved V genes, and the rest has no known cause. The sample contains roughly 680,000 clones, around 90% of them found a single time. Roughly 1.5% of the sample is held by the ten biggest clonotypes. The treatment or condition label here, explained by the study, means: 15 to 20 received Ad26.COV2.S at low or high dose, single or two shots; roughly 5 received placebo; per-sample allocation not given. For vaccine and placebo recipients, repertoires were sequenced using samples collected on day 63 after the first injection.

The sequences come from peripheral blood, collected in a trial of Ad26.COV2.S vaccine versus placebo. These receptors were collected from a person aged 18-65 years who received the Ad26.COV2.S COVID-19 vaccine or a placebo.

This chain joins TRBV7-9 and TRBJ2-5, with TRBD2 matching over 8 bases. CDR1 and CDR2 from the germline V gene are SEHNR and FQNEAQ (reference sequence). The CDR3 runs to 17 residues. V shed 2 bases and J 0 bases; nucleotides not matched to a gene: 8. CDR3 loop: CASSLHGLASYQETQYF. The DNA of the CDR3 is TGTGCCAGCAGCTTACACGGACTAGCCTCGTACCAAGAGACCCAGTACTTC.

Remarks on this clone: One end of the junction is discordant with germline, which a read error may explain. This CDR3 is also generated by other DNA sequences in the sample. The chain carries TRBV7-2 and TRBJ2-2, with D possibly matching TRBD1 (6 bases). CDR1 SGHTA and CDR2 FQGNSA come from the germline V gene. The CDR3 consists of 13 residues. The CDR3 region is CASSLWDTGELFF. The CDR3 DNA is TGTGCCAGCAGCTTATGGGACACGGGGGAGCTGTTTTTT. The complete variable domain, with remaining parts taken from reference TRBV7-2 and TRBJ2-2, reads GAGVSQSPSNKVTEKGKDVELRCDPISGHTALYWYRQSLGQGLEFLIYFQGNSAPDKSGLPSDRFSAERTGGSVSTLTIQRTQQEDSAVYLCASSLWDTGELFFGEGSRLTVL.

V gene TRBV19 combines with J gene TRBJ2-1; 9 positions match TRBD1. The CDR3 consists of 15 residues. The ends lost 3 bases at V and 7 bases at J; junction bases unmatched: 7. In germline, CDR1 is LNHDA, CDR2 SQIVND (reference sequence). CDR3 sequence (DNA): TGTGCCAGTAGTATCCGGGACAGGGAGGGGAATGAGCAGTTCTTC. Translation: CASSIRDREGNEQFF.